This T cell receptor beta chain came from a study of cytomegalovirus exposure and HLA in healthy donors. Overall study results and limits: Despite most TCR sequences being rare, some public TCRs occurred in many donors.

The assay was immunoSEQ multiplex PCR, and TCRdb's table has in-frame clones only and misses some. The table records tens of thousands of clones, over 80% of them present only once. The length of the CDR3 is 13 residues. Trimming at V came to 6 bases and at J to 2 bases, leaving 5 bases not matched to a gene. Germline-derived CDR1 and CDR2 are SQVTM and ANQGSEA. This clone showed up just once. Antigen unknown. The sample was PBMCs. The origin of this receptor is a young man in good health and CMV-seronegative. V gene TRBV29-1 combines with J gene TRBJ2-3, with TRBD2 matching 7 bases. CDR3 amino acids: CSVGGRITDTQYF. The CDR3 DNA follows: TGCAGCGTGGGGGGGAGGATCACAGATACGCAGTATTTT.